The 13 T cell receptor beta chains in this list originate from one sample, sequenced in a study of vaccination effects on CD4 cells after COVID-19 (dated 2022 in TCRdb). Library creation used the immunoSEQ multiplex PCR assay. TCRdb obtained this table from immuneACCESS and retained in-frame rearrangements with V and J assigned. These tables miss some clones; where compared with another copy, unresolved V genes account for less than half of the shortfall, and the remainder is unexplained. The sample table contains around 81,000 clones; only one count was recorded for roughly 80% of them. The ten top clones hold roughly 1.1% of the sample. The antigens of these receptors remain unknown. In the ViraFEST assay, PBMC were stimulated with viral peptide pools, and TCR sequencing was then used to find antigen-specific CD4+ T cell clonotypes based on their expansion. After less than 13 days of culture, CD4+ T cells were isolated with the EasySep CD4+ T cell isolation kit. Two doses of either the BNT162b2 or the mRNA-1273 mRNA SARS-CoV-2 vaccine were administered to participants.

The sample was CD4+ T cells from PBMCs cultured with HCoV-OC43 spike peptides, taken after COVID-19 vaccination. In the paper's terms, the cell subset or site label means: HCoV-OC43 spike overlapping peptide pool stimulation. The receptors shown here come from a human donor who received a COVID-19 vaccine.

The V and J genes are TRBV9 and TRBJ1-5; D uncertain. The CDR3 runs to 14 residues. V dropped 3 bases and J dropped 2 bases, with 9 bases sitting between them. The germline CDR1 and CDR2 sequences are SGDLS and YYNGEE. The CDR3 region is CASSASEGNQPQHF. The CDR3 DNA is TGTGCCAGCAGCGCCTCCGAGGGCAATCAGCCCCAGCATTTT.

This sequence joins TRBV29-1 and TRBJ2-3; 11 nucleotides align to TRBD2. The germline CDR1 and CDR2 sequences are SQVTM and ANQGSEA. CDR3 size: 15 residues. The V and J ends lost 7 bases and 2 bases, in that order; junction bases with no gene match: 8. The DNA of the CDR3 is TGCAGCGGGCTACTAGCGGGGGCCCTCACAGATACGCAGTATTTT. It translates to CSGLLAGALTDTQYF.

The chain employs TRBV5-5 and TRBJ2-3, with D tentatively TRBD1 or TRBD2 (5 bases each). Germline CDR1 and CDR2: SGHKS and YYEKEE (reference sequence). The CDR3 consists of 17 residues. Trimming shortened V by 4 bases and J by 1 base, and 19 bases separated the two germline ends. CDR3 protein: CASSPSLGRLGTDTQYF. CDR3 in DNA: TGTGCCAGCAGCCCCTCCTTGGGACGACTGGGCACAGATACGCAGTATTTT.

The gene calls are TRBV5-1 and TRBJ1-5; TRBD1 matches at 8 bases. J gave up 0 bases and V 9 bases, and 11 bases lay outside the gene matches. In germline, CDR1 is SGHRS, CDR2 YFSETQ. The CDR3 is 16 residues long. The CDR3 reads CATKGQATNSNQPQHF. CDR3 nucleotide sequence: TGCGCCACCAAGGGACAGGCGACGAATAGCAATCAGCCCCAGCATTTT. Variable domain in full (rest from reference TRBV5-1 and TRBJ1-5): KAGVTQTPRYLIKTRGQQVTLSCSPISGHRSVSWYQQTPGQGLQFLFEYFSETQRNKGNFPGRFSGRQFSNSRSEMNVSTLELGDSALYLCATKGQATNSNQPQHFGDGTRLSIL.

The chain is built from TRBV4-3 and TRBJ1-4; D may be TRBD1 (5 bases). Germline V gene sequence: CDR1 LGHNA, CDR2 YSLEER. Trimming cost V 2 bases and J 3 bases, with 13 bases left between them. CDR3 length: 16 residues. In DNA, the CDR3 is TGCGCCAGCAGCCAAAAGTGGGGGGAGGCTAATGAAAAACTGTTTTTT. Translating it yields CASSQKWGEANEKLFF.

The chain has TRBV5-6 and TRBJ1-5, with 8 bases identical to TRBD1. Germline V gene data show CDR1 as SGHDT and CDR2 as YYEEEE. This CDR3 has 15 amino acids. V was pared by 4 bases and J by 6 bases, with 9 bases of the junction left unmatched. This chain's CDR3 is CASSLSDREGQPQHF. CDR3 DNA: TGTGCCAGCAGCCTGTCGGACAGGGAGGGTCAGCCCCAGCATTTT.

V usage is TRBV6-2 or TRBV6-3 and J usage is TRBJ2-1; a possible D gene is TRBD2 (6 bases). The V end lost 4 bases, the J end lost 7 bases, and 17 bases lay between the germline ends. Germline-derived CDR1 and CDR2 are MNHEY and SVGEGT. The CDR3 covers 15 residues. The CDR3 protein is CASSSLAGGRNEQFF. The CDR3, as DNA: TGTGCCAGCAGTTCCCTTGCCGGGGGTAGAAATGAGCAGTTCTTC.

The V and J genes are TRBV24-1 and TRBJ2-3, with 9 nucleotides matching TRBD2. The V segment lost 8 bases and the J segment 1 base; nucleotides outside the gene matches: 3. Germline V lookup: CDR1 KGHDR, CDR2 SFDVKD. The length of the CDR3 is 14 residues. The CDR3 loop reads CATMASGGTDTQYF. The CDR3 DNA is TGTGCCACCATGGCTAGCGGGGGCACAGATACGCAGTATTTT.

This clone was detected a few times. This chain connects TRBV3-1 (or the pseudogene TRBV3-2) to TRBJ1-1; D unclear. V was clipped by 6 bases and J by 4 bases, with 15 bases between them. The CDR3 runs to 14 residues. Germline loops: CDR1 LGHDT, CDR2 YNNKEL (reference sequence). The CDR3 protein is CASRGADLFTEAFF. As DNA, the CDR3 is TGTGCCAGCAGGGGCGCGGATCTTTTCACTGAAGCTTTCTTT.

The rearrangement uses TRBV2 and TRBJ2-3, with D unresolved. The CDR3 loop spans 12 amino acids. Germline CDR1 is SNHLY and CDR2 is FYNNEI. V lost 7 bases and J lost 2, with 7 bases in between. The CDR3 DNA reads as TGTGCCAGCAAGGTTGTCACAGATACGCAGTATTTT. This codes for CASKVVTDTQYF.

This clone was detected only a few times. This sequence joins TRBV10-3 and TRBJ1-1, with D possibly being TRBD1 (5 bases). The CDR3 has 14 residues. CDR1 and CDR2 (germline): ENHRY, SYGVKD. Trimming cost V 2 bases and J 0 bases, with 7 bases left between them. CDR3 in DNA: TGTGCCATCAGTGAGGTGGACATGAACACTGAAGCTTTCTTT. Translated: CAISEVDMNTEAFF.

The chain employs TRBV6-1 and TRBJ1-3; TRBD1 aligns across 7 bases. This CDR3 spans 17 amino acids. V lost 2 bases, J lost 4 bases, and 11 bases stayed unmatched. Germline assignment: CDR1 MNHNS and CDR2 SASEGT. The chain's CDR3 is CASSETVVGQRGNTIYF. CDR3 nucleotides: TGTGCCAGCAGTGAAACTGTAGTGGGACAGCGGGGAAACACCATATATTTT.

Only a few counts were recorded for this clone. CDR3 coding DNA: TGTGCCAGTAGTGTAGGGGGAGGGTTAAACGTCCTGACTTTC. This sequence encodes CASSVGGGLNVLTF. The chain employs TRBV19 and TRBJ2-6; the D gene is possibly TRBD2 (7 bases). Germline values: CDR1 LNHDA, CDR2 SQIVND (reference sequence). CDR3 length: 14 amino acids. With 5 bases removed from V and 10 bases from J, the gap between germline ends came to 15 bases.